The 31 T cell receptor beta chains given below trace back to one sample, sequenced in a study of cytomegalovirus exposure and HLA in healthy donors. The study ran its PCR with 60 Vbeta and 13 Jbeta primers. Some clones are missing from TCRdb's copy, which holds only in-frame ones; the method was immunoSEQ multiplex PCR. The sample yields approximately 160,000 clones, 80% to 85% seen once. The sequenced sample consisted of PBMCs. These receptors came from a human donor in good health.

This chain connects TRBV4-1 to TRBJ2-2; TRBD1 might be the D (6 bases). The CDR3 loop spans 15 amino acids. Germline V gene sequence: CDR1 MGHRA, CDR2 YSYEKL. Trimming left V 4 bases short and J 3 bases short, with 12 bases between. CDR3 residues: CASSPEDRYTGELFF. As DNA, the CDR3 is TGCGCCAGCAGCCCTGAGGACAGATACACCGGGGAGCTGTTTTTT.

V usage is TRBV7-2 and J usage is TRBJ1-3; no reliable D call. This CDR3 contains 14 residues. Germline CDR1 is SGHTA and CDR2 is FQGNSA. The V end was cut by 3 bases, the J end by 4 bases, with 10 bases between. CDR3 sequence reads: CASSFYLGGNTIYF. In DNA form, the CDR3 reads TGTGCCAGCAGCTTCTACTTGGGCGGAAACACCATATATTTT.

The gene calls are TRBV2 and TRBJ2-7; D possibly corresponds to TRBD1 (8 bases). This CDR3 has 12 amino acids. V shed 5 bases and J shed 9 bases, with 14 bases lying between them. Looked up from germline, CDR1 is SNHLY and CDR2 is FYNNEI. The CDR3 DNA reads as TGTGCCAGCAGTCCAGGGGGCGGGGGGCAGTACTTC. Amino acid sequence: CASSPGGGGQYF.

The chain carries TRBV6-6 and TRBJ1-1; 8 nucleotides match TRBD1. This CDR3 region has 16 residues. Trimming removed 2 bases from V and 1 base from J; junction bases left unmatched: 6. Germline V gene data show CDR1 as MNHNY and CDR2 as SVGAGI (reference sequence). CDR3 nucleotides: TGTGCCAGCAGTTACCCGCCAGGGGGCGGGAACACTGAAGCTTTCTTT. This gives the protein CASSYPPGGGNTEAFF.

The V and J genes are TRBV6-1 and TRBJ1-2; D is perhaps TRBD1 (5 bases). Per germline, CDR1 MNHNS and CDR2 SASEGT. The CDR3 runs to 12 residues. With 9 bases removed from V and 6 bases from J, the gap between germline ends came to 14 bases. The CDR3 is CASADRGNGYTF. CDR3 DNA sequence: TGTGCCAGTGCGGATAGGGGAAATGGCTACACCTTC.

The chain is built from TRBV15 and TRBJ1-2; 8 bases match TRBD1. Germline CDR1 and CDR2: LNHNV and YYDKDF (reference sequence). This CDR3 has 14 residues. Trimming removed 8 bases from V and 2 bases from J; junction bases left unmatched: 7. In nucleotides, the CDR3 is TGTGCCACCGCCAGGGGGCCGGGGAACTATGGCTACACCTTC. Protein: CATARGPGNYGYTF.

The V call is TRBV25-1, the J call TRBJ1-1; TRBD1 is a possible D gene (5 bases). V was shortened by 10 bases and J by 7 bases, with 19 bases between the two germline ends. The CDR3 has 13 residues. The germline V gene encodes CDR1 MGHDK and CDR2 SYGVNS. The CDR3 spells CATGGVGLFEAFF. In DNA form, the CDR3 reads TGTGCCACCGGGGGGGTGGGGTTGTTTGAAGCTTTCTTT.

The rearrangement links TRBV4-3 to TRBJ2-4, with 9 bases identical to TRBD1. Germline-derived CDR1 and CDR2 are LGHNA and YSLEER. V was pared by 1 base and J by 6 bases, with 4 bases of the junction left unmatched. This CDR3 spans 15 amino acids. DNA for the CDR3: TGCGCCAGCAGCCAAGGGACAGGGGAGAGAAACATTCAGTACTTC. This sequence encodes CASSQGTGERNIQYF.

The chain employs TRBV18 and TRBJ2-7; the match to TRBD2 covers 8 bases. Germline V gives CDR1 KGHSH, CDR2 LQKENI. V dropped 2 bases and J dropped 4; count of bases not matched to a gene: 7. CDR3 length: 15 residues. The CDR3 DNA is TGTGCCAGCTCACCATCCTCCGGGGGGGAGTACGAGCAGTACTTC. As protein: CASSPSSGGEYEQYF.

V usage is TRBV11-3 and J usage is TRBJ1-1; 7 nucleotides line up with TRBD1. From germline, CDR1 is SGHNT and CDR2 YENEEA. There are 17 residues in the CDR3. The junction had 12 bases not matched to a gene; V was cut back by 4 bases and J by 1 base. The CDR3 sequence: CASSSDSGTDSNTEAFF. The CDR3 region has the DNA TGTGCCAGCAGCTCAGATTCCGGGACAGACTCGAACACTGAAGCTTTCTTT.

The V and J genes are TRBV11-3 and TRBJ2-7; D gene ambiguous. V lost 0 bases, J lost 0 bases, and 6 bases lay in between. Germline V gene sequence: CDR1 SGHNT, CDR2 YENEEA. This CDR3 spans 14 amino acids. The CDR3 coding sequence is TGTGCCAGCAGCTTAGAGCACAACTCCTACGAGCAGTACTTC. As protein: CASSLEHNSYEQYF.

This clone was seen more than once but under ten times. The V and J genes are TRBV29-1 and TRBJ1-5; tentative D call: TRBD1 (5 bases). This CDR3 has 14 amino acids. V was cut by 6 bases and J by 7 bases, with 19 bases left in between. Germline CDR1 reads SQVTM; CDR2 reads ANQGSEA. CDR3 DNA: TGCAGCGTGGGTCTGGGGGGGGACCACCAGCCCCAGCATTTT. It translates to CSVGLGGDHQPQHF.

This clone has only a few counts. The chain combines TRBV5-6 with TRBJ1-1; D is unclear. CDR3 length equals 13 residues. CDR1 and CDR2 from the germline V gene are SGHDT and YYEEEE. The V gene lost 1 base and the J gene lost 1 base, with 5 bases spanning the gap. CDR3 amino acids: CASSLSENTEAFF. For the CDR3, the DNA is TGTGCCAGCAGCTTGTCAGAGAACACTGAAGCTTTCTTT.

The chain combines TRBV6-5 with TRBJ2-7; 12 bases line up with TRBD2. Germline V gene lookup returns CDR1 MNHEY and CDR2 SVGAGI. This CDR3 has 14 residues. J lost 3 bases, V lost 4 bases, and 1 base had no gene match. CDR3 nucleotide sequence: TGTGCCAGCAGTTTACTAGCGGGGGGCTACGAGCAGTACTTC. Translation: CASSLLAGGYEQYF.

The J gene is TRBJ2-2, the V gene TRBV27; TRBD1 aligns across 11 bases. With 6 bases clipped from V and 4 bases from J, the junction kept 7 bases outside the gene matches. Germline-derived CDR1 and CDR2 are MNHEY and SMNVEV (reference sequence). The CDR3 has 16 amino acids. Here the CDR3 reads CASRPIGTGGTGELFF. The CDR3, as DNA: TGTGCCAGCAGACCAATCGGGACAGGGGGCACCGGGGAGCTGTTTTTT.

The CDR3 protein is CASSPRGPTEAFF. DNA of the CDR3: TGCGCCAGCAGCCCTAGGGGGCCCACTGAAGCTTTCTTT. The chain is built from TRBV5-1 and TRBJ1-1, with 7 bases lining up with TRBD1. V dropped 4 bases and J dropped 4; count of bases not matched to a gene: 4. CDR1 and CDR2 (germline): SGHRS, YFSETQ. CDR3 length equals 13 residues.

This sequence joins TRBV4-3 and TRBJ1-4; TRBD1 aligns across 7 bases. V trimming: 0 bases; J trimming: 7 bases; junction bases outside the gene matches: 8. Germline-derived CDR1 and CDR2 are LGHNA and YSLEER. The CDR3 has 16 residues. This CDR3 is CASSQEGGGGFEKLFF. In DNA form, the CDR3 reads TGCGCCAGCAGCCAAGAGGGTGGAGGGGGCTTTGAAAAACTGTTTTTT.

The chain couples TRBV28 to TRBJ1-5, with 11 nucleotides matching TRBD1. The CDR3 extends over 16 amino acids. Germline V gene data show CDR1 as MDHEN and CDR2 as SYDVKM. V was clipped by 10 bases and J by 2 bases; unmatched bases: 10. The CDR3 DNA follows: TGTGCCACCCGGGACAGGGGGGTTCGAGGCAATCAGCCCCAGCATTTT. Translating it yields CATRDRGVRGNQPQHF.

This CDR3 is CASSEVGRANSPLHF. The CDR3, as DNA: TGTGCCAGCAGTGAAGTTGGCAGGGCCAATTCACCCCTCCACTTT. V gene TRBV6-1 combines with J gene TRBJ1-6, with D perhaps matching TRBD1 (5 bases). V dropped 1 base and J dropped 7 bases, with 11 bases sitting between them. The germline gives CDR1 MNHNS, CDR2 SASEGT. This CDR3 is 15 amino acids long.

The rearrangement links TRBV28 to TRBJ2-7, with D possibly being TRBD1 (6 bases). The germline V gene has CDR1 MDHEN and CDR2 SYDVKM. Trimming cost V 6 bases and J 2 bases, with 17 bases left between them. This CDR3 is built from 15 residues. CDR3 residues: CASSPPPGVAYEQYF. For the CDR3, the DNA is TGTGCCAGCAGCCCGCCCCCAGGGGTAGCCTACGAGCAGTACTTC. The variable domain in full, completed from reference TRBV28 and TRBJ2-7, reads DVKVTQSSRYLVKRTGEKVFLECVQDMDHENMFWYRQDPGLGLRLIYFSYDVKMKEKGDIPEGYSVSREKKERFSLILESASTNQTSMYLCASSPPPGVAYEQYFGPGTRLTVT.

A remark on this clone: At the DNA level, this CDR3 is encoded by other sequences in the same sample as well. The chain carries TRBV19 and TRBJ1-1; no clear D gene. V shed 1 base and J shed 0 bases, with 6 bases lying between them. The germline V gene encodes CDR1 LNHDA and CDR2 SQIVND (reference sequence). CDR3 length: 14 residues. CDR3 amino acids: CASSIGGLNTEAFF. DNA of the CDR3: TGTGCCAGTAGTATAGGCGGGCTGAACACTGAAGCTTTCTTT.

This chain links TRBV10-3 with TRBJ1-4; no clear D. The ends were cut back, 4 bases at V and 15 bases at J, with 39 bases in the middle. CDR1 and CDR2 from the germline V gene are ENHRY and SYGVKD. CDR3 length: 20 residues. The CDR3 reads CAISAQPRLAEPSIVRELFF. DNA for the CDR3: TGTGCCATCAGTGCTCAACCTCGACTTGCTGAACCGAGTATTGTGAGGGAGTTGTTTTTT.

The chain employs TRBV9 and TRBJ1-1; no clear D. The germline CDR1 and CDR2 sequences are SGDLS and YYNGEE. The V end lost 0 bases, the J end lost 0 bases, and 6 bases lay between the germline ends. The CDR3 runs to 14 residues. CDR3 nucleotide sequence: TGTGCCAGCAGCGTAGCGGAGATGAACACTGAAGCTTTCTTT. Translation: CASSVAEMNTEAFF.

The chain joins TRBV5-1 to TRBJ2-5, with D maybe TRBD1 (5 bases). Germline CDR1 and CDR2: SGHRS and YFSETQ. Trimming shortened V by 0 bases and J by 3 bases, and 12 bases separated the two germline ends. This CDR3 region has 15 residues. For the CDR3, the DNA is TGCGCCAGCAGCTTGGAAGGGGCTGGGGAAGAGACCCAGTACTTC. It translates to CASSLEGAGEETQYF. The complete variable domain, with remaining parts taken from reference TRBV5-1 and TRBJ2-5, reads KAGVTQTPRYLIKTRGQQVTLSCSPISGHRSVSWYQQTPGQGLQFLFEYFSETQRNKGNFPGRFSGRQFSNSRSEMNVSTLELGDSALYLCASSLEGAGEETQYFGPGTRLLVL.

The rearrangement joins TRBV6-6 to TRBJ2-1; 8 bases fit TRBD2. The CDR3 runs 15 residues. The junction had 5 bases not matched to a gene; V was cut back by 0 bases and J by 7 bases. Germline loops: CDR1 MNHNY, CDR2 SVGAGI (reference sequence). The CDR3 DNA sequence: TGTGCCAGCAGTTACTCGGGACTAGTGGGGAATGAGCAGTTCTTC. Residues: CASSYSGLVGNEQFF.

This chain uses TRBV5-4 with TRBJ2-1; a possible D gene is TRBD2 (6 bases). Germline V gene sequence: CDR1 SGHNT, CDR2 YYREEE (reference sequence). V gave up 1 base and J gave up 3 bases, with 11 bases separating them. The CDR3 runs 15 residues. Here the CDR3 DNA reads TGTGCCAGCAGCTTGACTCCGGGGGACTACAATGAGCAGTTCTTC. Amino acid sequence: CASSLTPGDYNEQFF.

This clone has just one count. J is TRBJ1-1 and V is TRBV7-8; D not certain. This CDR3 contains 14 residues. In germline, CDR1 is SGHVS, CDR2 FQNEAQ. The ends were cut back, 3 bases at V and 1 base at J, with 9 bases in the middle. CDR3 protein: CASSFYGENTEAFF. The CDR3 DNA reads as TGTGCCAGCAGCTTTTATGGAGAGAACACTGAAGCTTTCTTT.

The rearrangement links TRBV9 to TRBJ2-7, with D unclear. CDR3 size: 14 residues. Trimming shortened V by 4 bases and J by 5 bases, and 16 bases separated the two germline ends. Germline CDR1 and CDR2: SGDLS and YYNGEE. The CDR3 DNA sequence: TGTGCCAGCAGCCCCTCGGCCCGGGTGAACGAGCAGTACTTC. Protein sequence: CASSPSARVNEQYF. Together with reference TRBV9 and TRBJ2-7, the CDR3 gives the full variable domain: DSGVTQTPKHLITATGQRVTLRCSPRSGDLSVYWYQQSLDQGLQFLIQYYNGEERAKGNILERFSAQQFPDLHSELNLSSLELGDSALYFCASSPSARVNEQYFGPGTRLTVT.

V usage is TRBV2 and J usage is TRBJ1-5; D perhaps matches TRBD1 (6 bases). CDR1 is SNHLY, CDR2 FYNNEI, per germline. The length of the CDR3 is 14 residues. V was pared by 5 bases and J by 4 bases, with 12 bases between. The CDR3 nucleotides are TGTGCCAGCAGTCTCGGACAGTTTAATCAGCCCCAGCATTTT. Amino acid sequence: CASSLGQFNQPQHF.

The genes are TRBV2 and TRBJ2-2; tentative D call: TRBD1 (5 bases). This CDR3 spans 15 amino acids. V was trimmed by 0 bases and J by 7 bases, leaving 12 bases between them. CDR1 and CDR2 (germline): SNHLY, FYNNEI. The CDR3 loop is CASSEAGKGHGELFF. For the CDR3, the DNA is TGTGCCAGCAGTGAAGCGGGGAAGGGGCACGGGGAGCTGTTTTTT.

The V call is TRBV25-1, the J call TRBJ2-1, with D possibly being TRBD2 (6 bases). Germline V CDR1 and CDR2: MGHDK, SYGVNS. CDR3 length equals 15 residues. V shed 3 bases and J shed 8 bases, with 17 bases lying between them. CDR3 sequence: CASSDTDGGEDEQFF. CDR3 sequence (DNA): TGTGCCAGCAGTGATACCGACGGGGGAGAGGATGAGCAGTTCTTC. Together with reference TRBV25-1 and TRBJ2-1, the CDR3 gives the full variable domain: EADIYQTPRYLVIGTGKKITLECSQTMGHDKMYWYQQDPGMELHLIHYSYGVNSTEKGDLSSESTVSRIRTEHFPLTLESARPSHTSQYLCASSDTDGGEDEQFFGPGTRLTVL.